This record covers a single T cell receptor (beta chain). No antigen is known for it. No qualities accompany the bases; no much larger clone lies one base away. These data originate in a study of early T cells in non-severe SARS-CoV-2 infection (dated by TCRdb to about 2021). Looking at the study overall: TCR sequencing used bulk RNA from unsorted whole blood, so alpha and beta chains could not be paired. The research as a whole found: VDJdb matching was skewed toward anti-spike CD8 responses and likely underestimated virus-specific expansions by missing private and CD4 specificities.

This was a case-control study nested in a cohort of healthcare workers in London, UK, who had nasopharyngeal swab PCR tests and blood samples taken every week. Healthcare workers were recruited during the week of the UK lockdown, between 23 and 31 March 2020, and followed weekly for up to 16 weeks. The library was obtained by 5' RACE. TCRdb names NextSeq 500 as the instrument used. In the TCR library protocol, unique molecular identifiers were attached to individual cDNA molecules to correct for PCR bias and sequencing error. TCR alpha and beta chains were both sequenced, and the abundances of alpha and beta sequences in each sample were closely correlated with each other. Concerning the study's data processing: V gene, J gene and CDR3 annotation of TCR sequences was performed with Decombinator V4. Expanded TCRs were defined as changing significantly between any two time points under a Poisson model with p below 0.0001. TCR abundances were normalised to the total number of TCRs sequenced per sample and expressed as counts per million. TRAV1-2 paired with TRAJ12, TRAJ20 or TRAJ33 defined MAIT TCRs, while TRAV10 paired with TRAJ18 defined iNKT TCRs. A search of VDJdb, accessed on 1 November 2021, was run for TCRs annotated to CMV, EBV and SARS-CoV-2, with TCRs annotated for multiple antigens excluded. TCRdb redid the processing of the public reads, applying fastp at Q25 and MiXCR, and retained in-frame beta chains. A single entry per CDR3 protein holds the most common genes and DNA from its merged rows. The V and J calls and clone size are TCRdb's, not the authors'. In all, the sample holds roughly 86,000 distinct CDR3 sequences, and about 15% of those were seen once. The ten largest clonotypes hold roughly 0.6% of the sample.

The germline ends are 12 bases apart after V is trimmed by 0 bases and J by 5 bases. The germline V gene provides CDR1 KGHSH and CDR2 LQKENI. The CDR3 runs 15 amino acids, cysteine and phenylalanine included. Only the CDR3 DNA stays, 45 bases, in frame from base 1. The chain is encoded by TRBV18 joined to TRBJ2-3; the D segment might be TRBD1 or TRBD2, since each matches 5 bases. This TCR was sampled from an adult who was a healthcare worker with PCR-confirmed SARS-CoV-2 infection or an uninfected control (not recorded which). Source material: whole blood. The CDR3 sequence is CASSPPGRSVDTQYF. At the DNA level, the sequence is TGTGCCAGCTCACCACCGGGACGGTCCGTAGATACGCAGTATTTT. Reference TRBV18 and TRBJ2-3 proteins supply the regions before and after the CDR3; the full variable domain is: NAGVMQNPRHLVRRRGQEARLRCSPMKGHSHVYWYRQLPEEGLKFMVYLQKENIIDESGMPKERFSAEFPKEGPSILRIQQVVRGDSAAYFCASSPPGRSVDTQYFGPGTRLTVL.